This T cell receptor beta chain was profiled in a study of shared clonotypes between healthy human individuals. Whole-study results and caveats: The generation probabilities recorded for non-shared clonotypes fell below those of clonotypes shared by all four donors.

The method was immunoSEQ multiplex PCR; TCRdb's version includes in-frame clones alone and lacks a portion of them. The table shows 2 million to 2.5 million clones, with approximately 94% occurring only once. There are 15 residues in the CDR3. V was trimmed by 8 bases and J by 2 bases, leaving 19 bases between them. Per germline, CDR1 SNHLY and CDR2 FYNNEI. Note on this clone: The antigen is not known.

Everyone who donated was a Caucasian adult who lived in Nashville, Tennessee. The source material was naive CD4+ T cells sorted from blood. The subset was: CD45RA+ positively selected. The sequence was obtained from a man between 18 and 29 years old in good health. This chain connects TRBV2 to TRBJ2-7; D may correspond to TRBD1 or TRBD2 (6 bases each). CDR3 region: CASLGGGLRTYEQYF. The CDR3 DNA is TGTGCCAGCCTTGGAGGGGGGCTAAGGACCTACGAGCAGTACTTC.